This T cell receptor (beta chain) is drawn from a study of PD-1 blockade in mismatch repair-deficient tumors. Findings of the study overall: Rapid post-treatment expansion, then contraction, generally preceding radiologic response, marked tumor-resident clones.

The repertoire was sequenced with immunoSEQ multiplex PCR; TCRdb's copy has only in-frame clones and lacks some. Here the sample spans roughly 120,000 clones, about 90% being singletons. Turning to this clone: The antigen remains unidentified.

Looked up from germline, CDR1 is ENHRY and CDR2 is SYGVKD. The ends were cut back, 10 bases at V and 1 base at J, with 13 bases in the middle. This CDR3 contains 13 residues. TCRs were sequenced from three patients responding to pembrolizumab. V and J are TRBV10-3 and TRBJ1-1; the D is unclear. This TCR was sampled from an adult with mismatch repair-deficient cancer. The source was peripheral blood, collected approximately 70 weeks after starting pembrolizumab. Written as DNA, the CDR3 is TGTGCCACCCCCCCGGGTGAGAACACTGAAGCTTTCTTT. This gives the protein CATPPGENTEAFF.